These T cell receptor beta chains were read from a single sample in a study of T cell repertoires in cytomegalovirus infection. TCRdb analysed the reads with MiXCR anew, one entry per CDR3 protein. The table lists 200,000 or so distinct CDR3 sequences, roughly 30% of them singletons, with about 28% in the top ten. Specimen: PBMCs. The receptors here all came from a human donor in good health (CMV status not recorded). Some clones in this sample may be carry-over from other donors' samples. The CDR3 runs from the conserved cysteine through the conserved F or W. Fields, in order: V gene, J gene, CDR3 protein.

>TRBV11-1|TRBJ2-3
CASSSTPSDQFTDTQYF
>TRBV20-1|TRBJ1-6
CSALRGGELPSSYNSPLHF
>TRBV12-3/TRBV12-4|TRBJ1-6
CASSSNNSPLHF
>TRBV29-1|TRBJ1-1
CSVEDWRQGNTEAFF
>TRBV6-1|TRBJ2-2
CASRGTALTGELFF
>TRBV4-3|TRBJ1-2
CASSPGSLHNANYGYTF
>TRBV20-1|TRBJ1-1
CSAEPGGRGTEAFF
>TRBV19|TRBJ2-7
CASIGPNYEQYF
>TRBV5-5|TRBJ2-5
CASSPERGAVKKTQYF
>TRBV7-2|TRBJ1-1
CASSYTNTEAFF
>TRBV12-3/TRBV12-4|TRBJ2-1
CASSQNNEQFF
>TRBV6-6|TRBJ1-6
CASKTLSGNSPLHF
>TRBV20-1|TRBJ2-2
CSARGATKAGELFF